These 8 T cell receptor beta chains were sequenced from one sample in a study of OX40 agonist ivuxolimab in advanced cancers. Produced via immunoSEQ multiplex PCR; TCRdb's table is partial and in-frame only. The sample consists of fewer than 30,000 clones, 88% of them appearing once. Sample: CD4+ or CD8+ T cells sorted from blood, taken in a trial of the OX40 agonist ivuxolimab. The receptor source for this set is an adult with an advanced solid tumor such as melanoma, head and neck, liver or kidney cancer.

The chain employs TRBV7-8 and TRBJ1-3, with D unclear. V lost 1 base to trimming and J lost 0 bases, with 4 bases between them. The germline V gene encodes CDR1 SGHVS and CDR2 FQNEAQ. CDR3 length: 14 residues. As DNA, the CDR3 is TGTGCCAGCAGCTTAGTTCCCTCTGGAAACACCATATATTTT. Translation: CASSLVPSGNTIYF.

This chain connects TRBV15 to TRBJ1-1; D is uncertain. This CDR3 has 14 amino acids. Trimming removed 3 bases at V and 4 bases at J, with 12 bases between. Looked up from germline, CDR1 is LNHNV and CDR2 is YYDKDF (reference sequence). CDR3 sequence (DNA): TGTGCCACCAGCAGGCAAAGGTGGGGCACTGAAGCTTTCTTT. It codes for CATSRQRWGTEAFF.

This chain uses TRBV10-1 with TRBJ2-7; 7 nucleotides line up with TRBD1. The ends lost 4 bases at V and 3 bases at J; junction bases unmatched: 0. The CDR3 loop spans 12 amino acids. Germline V lookup: CDR1 WNHNN, CDR2 SYGVQD (reference sequence). The CDR3 DNA follows: TGCGCCAGCAGTGGACAGGGCTACGAGCAGTACTTC. It translates to CASSGQGYEQYF.

The rearrangement uses TRBV7-9 and TRBJ2-1; D is uncertain. The CDR3 extends over 14 amino acids. V was trimmed by 1 base and J by 6 bases, leaving 10 bases between them. Germline loops: CDR1 SEHNR, CDR2 FQNEAQ (reference sequence). The CDR3 protein is CASSLGGEGNEQFF. The CDR3 nucleotides read TGTGCCAGCAGCTTAGGAGGAGAAGGCAATGAGCAGTTCTTC.

The genes are TRBV6-4 and TRBJ1-2; D unclear. The length of the CDR3 is 15 residues. Between the trimmed V and J ends, which lost 3 bases and 7 bases, there was a span of 18 bases. Germline values: CDR1 MRHNA, CDR2 SNTAGT. The DNA of the CDR3 is TGTGCCAGCAGTGATACGGCTGCGACCGCTTCTGGCTACACCTTC. The encoded protein is CASSDTAATASGYTF.

The chain combines TRBV5-4 with TRBJ1-5; weak D call: TRBD1 (5 bases). Germline lookup yields CDR1 SGHNT and CDR2 YYREEE (reference sequence). With 3 bases removed from V and 1 base from J, the gap between germline ends came to 8 bases. The CDR3 extends over 14 amino acids. The CDR3 region has the DNA TGTGCCAGCAGCTCGGACACAAGCAATCAGCCCCAGCATTTT. Amino acid sequence: CASSSDTSNQPQHF. The full variable domain, in which reference TRBV5-4 and TRBJ1-5 provide the parts outside the CDR3, is ETGVTQSPTHLIKTRGQQVTLRCSSQSGHNTVSWYQQALGQGPQFIFQYYREEENGRGNFPPRFSGLQFPNYSSELNVNALELDDSALYLCASSSDTSNQPQHFGDGTRLSIL.

The rearrangement links TRBV28 to TRBJ2-3; D is unresolved. Deletions cut 3 bases from V and 7 bases from J, with 8 bases between. The CDR3 has 12 amino acids. Germline-derived CDR1 and CDR2 are MDHEN and SYDVKM. CDR3 protein: CASSLARNTQYF. The CDR3 nucleotides are TGTGCCAGCAGTTTGGCTCGAAATACGCAGTATTTT. Supplemented by reference TRBV28 and TRBJ2-3, the full variable domain reads DVKVTQSSRYLVKRTGEKVFLECVQDMDHENMFWYRQDPGLGLRLIYFSYDVKMKEKGDIPEGYSVSREKKERFSLILESASTNQTSMYLCASSLARNTQYFGPGTRLTVL.

The chain has TRBV5-1 and TRBJ1-2; D is perhaps TRBD1 (5 bases). This CDR3 is 13 amino acids long. Trimming removed 4 bases from V and 1 base from J, with 8 bases in between. CDR1 is SGHRS, CDR2 YFSETQ, per germline. The CDR3 reads CASSVDSNYGYTF. The CDR3 DNA is TGCGCCAGCAGCGTCGACAGTAACTATGGCTACACCTTC. The entire variable domain, with the rest obtained from reference TRBV5-1 and TRBJ1-2, is as follows: KAGVTQTPRYLIKTRGQQVTLSCSPISGHRSVSWYQQTPGQGLQFLFEYFSETQRNKGNFPGRFSGRQFSNSRSEMNVSTLELGDSALYLCASSVDSNYGYTFGSGTRLTVV.